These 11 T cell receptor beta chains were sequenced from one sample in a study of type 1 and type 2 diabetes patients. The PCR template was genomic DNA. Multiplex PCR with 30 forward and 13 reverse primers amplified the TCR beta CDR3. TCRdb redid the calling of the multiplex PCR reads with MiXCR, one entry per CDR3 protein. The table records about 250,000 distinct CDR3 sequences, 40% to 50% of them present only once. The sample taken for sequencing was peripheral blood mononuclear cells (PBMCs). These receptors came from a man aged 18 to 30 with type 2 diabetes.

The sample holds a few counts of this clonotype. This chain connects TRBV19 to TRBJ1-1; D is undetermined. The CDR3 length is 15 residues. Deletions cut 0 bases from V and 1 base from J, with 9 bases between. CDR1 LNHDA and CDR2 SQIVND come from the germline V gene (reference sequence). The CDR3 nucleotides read TGTGCCAGTAGTATAGATCAGCGAGGGAACACTGAAGCTTTCTTT. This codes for CASSIDQRGNTEAFF. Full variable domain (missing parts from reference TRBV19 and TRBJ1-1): DGGITQSPKYLFRKEGQNVTLSCEQNLNHDAMYWYRQDPGQGLRLIYYSQIVNDFQKGDIAEGYSVSREKKESFPLTVTSAQKNPTAFYLCASSIDQRGNTEAFFGQGTRLTVV.

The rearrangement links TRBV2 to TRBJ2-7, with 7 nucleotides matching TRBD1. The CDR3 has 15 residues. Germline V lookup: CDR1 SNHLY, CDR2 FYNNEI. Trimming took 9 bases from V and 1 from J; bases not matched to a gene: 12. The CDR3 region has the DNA TGTGCCAGGCCCCCCCGGGACAGACGGTCCTACGAGCAGTACTTC. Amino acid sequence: CARPPRDRRSYEQYF.

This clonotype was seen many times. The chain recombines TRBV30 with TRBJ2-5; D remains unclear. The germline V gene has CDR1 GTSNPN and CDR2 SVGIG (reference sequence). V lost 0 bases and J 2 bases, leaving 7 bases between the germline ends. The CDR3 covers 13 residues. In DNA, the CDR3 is TGTGCCTGGAGTGTACCCAGTCAAGAGACCCAGTACTTC. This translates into CAWSVPSQETQYF.

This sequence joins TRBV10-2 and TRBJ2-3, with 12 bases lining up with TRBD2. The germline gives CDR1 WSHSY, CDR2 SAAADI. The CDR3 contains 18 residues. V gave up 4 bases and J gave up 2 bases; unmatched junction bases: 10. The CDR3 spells CASSGSLLAGGVTDTQYF. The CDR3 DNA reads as TGCGCCAGCAGTGGGTCCCTTCTAGCGGGGGGGGTCACAGATACGCAGTATTTT.

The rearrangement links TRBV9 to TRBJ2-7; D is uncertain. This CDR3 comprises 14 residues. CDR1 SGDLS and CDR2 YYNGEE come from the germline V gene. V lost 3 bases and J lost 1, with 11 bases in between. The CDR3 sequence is CASSALGISYEQYF. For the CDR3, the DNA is TGTGCCAGCAGCGCCTTGGGCATATCCTACGAGCAGTACTTC.

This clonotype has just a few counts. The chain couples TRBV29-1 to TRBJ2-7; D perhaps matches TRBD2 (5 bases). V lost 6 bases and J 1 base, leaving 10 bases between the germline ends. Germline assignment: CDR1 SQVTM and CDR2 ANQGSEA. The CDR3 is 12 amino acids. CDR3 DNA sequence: TGCAGCGTCCATGGAGGTTCCTACGAGCAGTACTTC. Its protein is CSVHGGSYEQYF.

Here the CDR3 reads CVSSSDRTGANVLTF. Here the CDR3 DNA reads TGTGTTAGCAGCTCAGATCGAACTGGGGCCAACGTCCTGACTTTC. This chain links TRBV28 with TRBJ2-6; no firm D call. The CDR3 extends over 15 amino acids. The V gene's germline CDR1 is MDHEN and CDR2 SYDVKM.

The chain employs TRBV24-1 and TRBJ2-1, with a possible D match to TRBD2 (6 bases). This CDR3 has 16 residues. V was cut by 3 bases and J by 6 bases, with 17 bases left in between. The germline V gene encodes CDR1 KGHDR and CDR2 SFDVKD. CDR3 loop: CATSDQRATAGNEQFF. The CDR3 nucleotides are TGTGCCACCAGTGATCAGCGGGCGACGGCAGGCAATGAGCAGTTCTTC.

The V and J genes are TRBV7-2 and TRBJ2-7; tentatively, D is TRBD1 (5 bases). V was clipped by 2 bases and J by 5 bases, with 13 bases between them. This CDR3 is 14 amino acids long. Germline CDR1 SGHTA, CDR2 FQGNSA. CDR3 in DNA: TGTGCCAGCAGCTTAAGGGCAGGGATCCACGAGCAGTACTTC. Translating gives CASSLRAGIHEQYF.

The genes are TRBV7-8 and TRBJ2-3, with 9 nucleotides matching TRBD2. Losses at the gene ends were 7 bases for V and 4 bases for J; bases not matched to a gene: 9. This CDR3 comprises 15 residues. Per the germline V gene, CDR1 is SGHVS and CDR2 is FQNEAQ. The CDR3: CASTPRLAEADTQYF. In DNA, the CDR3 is TGTGCCAGCACCCCAAGACTAGCGGAGGCAGATACGCAGTATTTT.

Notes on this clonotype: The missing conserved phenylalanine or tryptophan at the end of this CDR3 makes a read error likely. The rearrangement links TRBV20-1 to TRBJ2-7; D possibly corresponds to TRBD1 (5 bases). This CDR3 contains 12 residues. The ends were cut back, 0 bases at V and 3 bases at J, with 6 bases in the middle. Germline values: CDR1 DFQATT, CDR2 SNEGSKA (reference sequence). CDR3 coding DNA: TGCAGTGCTAGAGATCAGGGCTACGAGCAGTACCTT. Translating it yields CSARDQGYEQYL.